The 4 T cell receptor beta chains given below trace back to one sample, sequenced in a study of human T cells and chemical hapten exposure. The time point here: patch test 2, 6 weeks after DPC sensitization. Treatment given: therapeutic diphenylcyclopropenone sensitization with weekly scalp DPC. MiXCR, run by TCRdb on the RACE reads, gives a single entry per CDR3 protein. Of tens of thousands of distinct CDR3 sequences listed, around a tenth are singletons. Material: whole blood, obtained in connection with sensitization to the hapten diphenylcyclopropenone (DPC). These receptor sequences come from a woman between 50 and 59 years old with alopecia areata. Some clones in this sample may be carry-over from other donors' samples.

This clonotype was counted ten times or more. V gene TRBV19 combines with J gene TRBJ2-1, with a weak D call TRBD2 (5 bases). The CDR3 extends over 13 amino acids. The germline V and J ends were trimmed by 7 bases and 4 bases, with 11 bases remaining between them. Germline values: CDR1 LNHDA, CDR2 SQIVND (reference sequence). The CDR3 coding sequence is TGTGCCAGTAAAGGACTGGGATACAATGAGCAGTTCTTC. It encodes CASKGLGYNEQFF.

The table lists this clonotype with many counts. The chain combines TRBV2 with TRBJ1-5, with D perhaps TRBD1 (5 bases). V was trimmed by 2 bases and J by 9 bases, leaving 29 bases between them. CDR3 length: 19 amino acids. From germline, CDR1 is SNHLY and CDR2 FYNNEI. DNA of the CDR3: TGTGCCAGCAGTGAACCACGAAGGGGTGCGACCTTCGAGGGTCGGCCCCAGCATTTT. This sequence encodes CASSEPRRGATFEGRPQHF. The variable domain in full, completed from reference TRBV2 and TRBJ1-5, reads EPEVTQTPSHQVTQMGQEVILRCVPISNHLYFYWYRQILGQKVEFLVSFYNNEISEKSEIFDDQFSVERPDGSNFTLKIRSTKLEDSAMYFCASSEPRRGATFEGRPQHFGDGTRLSIL.

The V gene is TRBV2, the J gene TRBJ1-5; 8 nucleotides line up with TRBD1. V gave up 7 bases and J gave up 7 bases; unmatched junction bases: 9. The CDR3 is made up of 14 amino acids. The germline V gene encodes CDR1 SNHLY and CDR2 FYNNEI. CDR3 residues: CASTQTGARQPQHF. For the CDR3, the DNA is TGTGCCAGCACCCAGACAGGGGCGCGGCAGCCCCAGCATTTT. The whole variable domain, remainder taken from reference TRBV2 and TRBJ1-5, is EPEVTQTPSHQVTQMGQEVILRCVPISNHLYFYWYRQILGQKVEFLVSFYNNEISEKSEIFDDQFSVERPDGSNFTLKIRSTKLEDSAMYFCASTQTGARQPQHFGDGTRLSIL.

There are many counts of this clonotype. The rearrangement links TRBV12-3 or TRBV12-4 to TRBJ1-1, with D maybe TRBD1 (5 bases). V was trimmed by 8 bases and J by 3 bases, leaving 16 bases between them. The CDR3 extends over 14 amino acids. CDR3 region: CASGGWGEDTEAFF. DNA for the CDR3: TGTGCCAGCGGGGGATGGGGCGAGGACACTGAAGCTTTCTTT.